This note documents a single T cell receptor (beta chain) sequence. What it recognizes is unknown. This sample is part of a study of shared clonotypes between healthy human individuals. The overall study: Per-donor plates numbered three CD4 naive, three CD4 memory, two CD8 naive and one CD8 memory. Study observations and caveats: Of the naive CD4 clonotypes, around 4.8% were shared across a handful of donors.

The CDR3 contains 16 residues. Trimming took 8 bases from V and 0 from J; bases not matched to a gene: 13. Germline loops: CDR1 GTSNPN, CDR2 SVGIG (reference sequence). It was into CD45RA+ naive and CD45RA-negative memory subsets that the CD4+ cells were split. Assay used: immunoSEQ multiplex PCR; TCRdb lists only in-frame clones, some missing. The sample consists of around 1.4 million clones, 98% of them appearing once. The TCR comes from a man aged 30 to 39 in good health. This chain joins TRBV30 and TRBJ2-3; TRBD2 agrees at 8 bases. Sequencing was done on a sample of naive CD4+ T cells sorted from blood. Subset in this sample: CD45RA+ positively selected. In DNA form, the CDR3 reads TGTGCCGGGCAAGCGGGGGATAACCTTAGCACAGATACGCAGTATTTT. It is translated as CAGQAGDNLSTDTQYF.